This TCR beta chain stems from a study of control samples from healthy donors and cancer patients. Repertoires were generated with immunoSEQ multiplex PCR, while TCRdb's copy carries only in-frame clones and drops some. The sample holds 130,000 to 150,000 clones; 75% to 95% are singletons and the top ten take approximately 2.9%. The germline V gene encodes CDR1 MNHEY and CDR2 SMNVEV (reference sequence). V was cut by 5 bases and J by 2 bases, with 10 bases left in between. The CDR3 runs to 13 residues. The rearrangement joins TRBV27 to TRBJ2-7; D remains unclear. The sample consisted of blood. The sequence was obtained from a man aged 25-40 years in good health. The CDR3 spells CASSPTLPYEQYF. The CDR3 region has the DNA TGTGCCAGCAGTCCTACCTTGCCCTACGAGCAGTACTTC.